The 19 T cell receptor beta chains presented below share a single source sample, sequenced in a study of T-cell memory formation after mild COVID-19. TCRdb reanalysed the 5' RACE reads using MiXCR and keeps one entry per CDR3 protein. The sample gives about 150,000 distinct CDR3 sequences, about 14% of which show up once; roughly 14% is in the top ten. Sequenced: PBMCs or a T cell subset sorted from them (not recorded which). Receptor source: an adult woman who had mild COVID-19 (a few samples of this study predate the infection). Cell type and time point are not known.

In this sample, this clonotype turned up a few times. V and J are TRBV6-6 and TRBJ2-3; 11 nucleotides line up with TRBD2. Germline trimming cut 6 bases from V and 2 bases from J; bases unmatched to any gene: 4. Germline V gene data show CDR1 as MNHNY and CDR2 as SVGAGI (reference sequence). The CDR3 extends over 15 amino acids. The CDR3 DNA reads as TGTGCCAGCAGGAGACTAGCGGGGACCACAGATACGCAGTATTTT. Encoded protein: CASRRLAGTTDTQYF.

V and J are TRBV3-1 and TRBJ1-5; D is perhaps TRBD1 (5 bases). Per germline, CDR1 LGHDT and CDR2 YNNKEL (reference sequence). The CDR3 length is 17 residues. V dropped 0 bases and J dropped 2 bases, with 14 bases sitting between them. CDR3 coding DNA: TGTGCCAGCAGCCAAGAATCCGGGACGGGTGGCAATCAGCCCCAGCATTTT. Its translation: CASSQESGTGGNQPQHF.

This chain's CDR3 is CSVETRGLGYEQFF. CDR3 DNA: TGCAGCGTTGAAACCAGGGGTTTGGGTTATGAGCAGTTCTTC. The V call is TRBV29-1, the J call TRBJ2-1, with D possibly matching TRBD1 (6 bases). Germline CDR1 reads SQVTM; CDR2 reads ANQGSEA. Trimming stripped 2 bases from V and 8 bases from J, with 16 bases between. The CDR3 runs 14 residues.

For this clonotype: The junction differs from germline at one of its ends, possibly a read error. The chain uses TRBV12-3 or TRBV12-4 and TRBJ2-7, with 12 bases that match TRBD2. The CDR3 extends over 14 amino acids. The chain's CDR3 is CASGFGTSGYEQYF. In DNA, the CDR3 is TGTGCCAGCGGTTTTGGGACTAGCGGGTACGAGCAGTACTTC.

This chain joins TRBV12-3 or TRBV12-4 and TRBJ2-3; TRBD1 or TRBD2 may be the D gene (6 bases each). The CDR3 runs to 14 residues. Trimming stripped 4 bases from V and 3 bases from J, with 11 bases between. The CDR3 region is CASSYQGRTDTQYF. The DNA for the CDR3 is TGTGCCAGCAGTTATCAGGGGAGGACAGATACGCAGTATTTT.

This clonotype was recorded a few times. The J gene is TRBJ2-7, the V gene TRBV12-3 or TRBV12-4; TRBD1 might be the D (5 bases). Trimming pared 0 bases from V and 7 bases from J, leaving 13 bases between. The CDR3 totals 14 residues. CDR3 amino acids: CASSLAGALGEQYF. CDR3 bases: TGTGCCAGCAGTTTAGCAGGGGCGCTGGGTGAGCAGTACTTC.

The V call is TRBV5-1, the J call TRBJ2-5, with 9 bases matching TRBD1. The CDR3 contains 14 residues. V gave up 4 bases and J gave up 4 bases; unmatched junction bases: 5. Germline V gene data show CDR1 as SGHRS and CDR2 as YFSETQ. CDR3 region: CASSPGTGPETQYF. In DNA form, the CDR3 reads TGCGCCAGCAGCCCCGGGACAGGGCCAGAGACCCAGTACTTC.

The sample holds a few counts of this clonotype. CDR3 amino acids: CASSNRNEKLFF. CDR3 DNA sequence: TGTGCCAGCAGTAACAGGAATGAAAAACTGTTTTTT. The chain joins TRBV6-5 to TRBJ1-4, with D possibly being TRBD1 (5 bases). This CDR3 has 12 residues. The V end lost 5 bases, the J end lost 5 bases, and 6 bases lay between the germline ends. Germline CDR1 MNHEY, CDR2 SVGAGI.

The V and J genes are TRBV5-1 and TRBJ2-2; the match to TRBD2 covers 9 bases. Losses at the gene ends were 6 bases for V and 4 bases for J; bases not matched to a gene: 7. Germline lookup yields CDR1 SGHRS and CDR2 YFSETQ. CDR3 size: 15 residues. The CDR3 loop is CASKYSSGTTGELFF. The CDR3 DNA sequence: TGCGCCAGCAAATACTCTAGCGGGACCACCGGGGAGCTGTTTTTT.

In its sample, this clonotype was seen a few times. The rearrangement uses TRBV27 and TRBJ2-7, with a possible D match to TRBD2 (5 bases). The CDR3 consists of 16 residues. V was cut by 5 bases and J by 5 bases, with 22 bases left in between. Looked up from germline, CDR1 is MNHEY and CDR2 is SMNVEV (reference sequence). Here the CDR3 reads CASSLRTPPQHHEQYF. CDR3 nucleotide sequence: TGTGCCAGCAGTCTTAGGACTCCACCCCAGCACCACGAGCAGTACTTC.

The table lists this clonotype with a few counts. The chain uses TRBV7-8 and TRBJ1-4; TRBD1 matches at 9 bases. This CDR3 region has 13 residues. V lost 8 bases, J lost 9 bases, and 7 bases stayed unmatched. Per the germline V gene, CDR1 is SGHVS and CDR2 is FQNEAQ. CDR3 sequence: CASRGQGVQKLFF. As DNA, the CDR3 is TGTGCCAGCCGGGGACAGGGAGTTCAAAAACTGTTTTTT.

The chain employs TRBV7-8 and TRBJ1-1; D may be TRBD1 (6 bases). V dropped 6 bases and J dropped 5 bases, with 10 bases sitting between them. Looked up from germline, CDR1 is SGHVS and CDR2 is FQNEAQ. This CDR3 has 12 amino acids. The chain's CDR3 is CASRPQGTEAFF. The CDR3, as DNA: TGTGCCAGCAGGCCACAGGGAACTGAAGCTTTCTTT.

This clonotype was seen repeatedly, ten times or more. V and J are TRBV2 and TRBJ2-3; 9 positions agree with TRBD2. Germline lookup yields CDR1 SNHLY and CDR2 FYNNEI. With 2 bases clipped from V and 3 bases from J, the junction kept 6 bases outside the gene matches. CDR3 length: 16 amino acids. The CDR3 bases are TGTGCCAGCAGTGAACAAGCGGGGGGTATGACAGATACGCAGTATTTT. This sequence encodes CASSEQAGGMTDTQYF.

The rearrangement joins TRBV3-1 to TRBJ1-1, with TRBD1 matching 8 bases. This CDR3 has 13 residues. J lost 6 bases, V lost 4 bases, and 4 bases had no gene match. Germline assignment: CDR1 LGHDT and CDR2 YNNKEL (reference sequence). Here the CDR3 reads CASSLQGVAEAFF. CDR3 coding DNA: TGTGCCAGCAGCCTACAGGGGGTCGCTGAAGCTTTCTTT.

The chain's CDR3 is CASSPLGVRVNTQYF. The CDR3 nucleotides read TGCGCCAGCAGCCCGCTAGGGGTAAGAGTAAATACGCAGTATTTT. The chain has TRBV4-1 and TRBJ2-3, with D possibly TRBD1 on 5 matching bases. This CDR3 is 15 amino acids long. Germline V gene data show CDR1 as MGHRA and CDR2 as YSYEKL. V lost 4 bases and J lost 7, with 18 bases in between.

The J gene is TRBJ1-3, the V gene TRBV30; no clear D gene. CDR1 is GTSNPN and CDR2 is SVGIG in the germline V gene (reference sequence). V was shortened by 1 base and J by 4 bases, with 8 bases between the two germline ends. This CDR3 contains 13 residues. The DNA of the CDR3 is TGTGCCTGGAGTGCGGGTTCGGGAAACACCATATATTTT. Translated: CAWSAGSGNTIYF.

The CDR3 DNA reads as TGCAGTGCTAGTAACACTTTGGGGGTAAACAGGGGCGAGCAGTACTTC. Protein sequence: CSASNTLGVNRGEQYF. This sequence joins TRBV20-1 and TRBJ2-7; 7 positions agree with TRBD1. V gave up 3 bases and J gave up 6 bases; unmatched junction bases: 17. Germline V gene data show CDR1 as DFQATT and CDR2 as SNEGSKA (reference sequence). This CDR3 region has 16 residues.

This clonotype was seen a handful of times. The chain is built from TRBV11-2 and TRBJ2-2, with D tentatively TRBD2 (6 bases). Germline V CDR1 and CDR2: SGHAT, FQNNGV. V lost 0 bases to trimming and J lost 0 bases, with 11 bases between them. This CDR3 is built from 17 residues. CDR3 protein: CASSLDLWEANTGELFF. CDR3 DNA sequence: TGTGCCAGCAGCTTAGATCTCTGGGAGGCGAACACCGGGGAGCTGTTTTTT.

The chain employs TRBV6-5 and TRBJ2-1; TRBD2 agrees at 12 bases. V lost 4 bases to trimming and J lost 11 bases; unmatched junction nucleotides: 6. This CDR3 has 14 amino acids. Germline V CDR1 and CDR2: MNHEY, SVGAGI. The CDR3 protein is CASSFRGLAGQQFF. The CDR3 DNA follows: TGTGCCAGCAGTTTTCGTGGACTAGCGGGACAGCAGTTCTTC.